Below, one T cell receptor (beta chain) is given with its context. V lost 3 bases, J lost 3 bases, and 11 bases lay in between. This CDR3 comprises 14 residues. CDR1 is SGHRS, CDR2 YFSETQ, per germline. The data belong to a study of blood T cell repertoires in COVID-19. Across the study: The United States, Italy and Spain were the sources of the acute and convalescent COVID-19 samples. PBMCs, B-cell-depleted T cells, or T cells provided the cDNA or gDNA that made up the material.

TCRdb's table, derived via immunoSEQ multiplex PCR, lists solely in-frame clones and lacks some. The data show 85,000 to 100,000 clones, approximately 88% seen once. The TCR originated in a woman aged 60-75 years with acute or convalescent COVID-19. The chain has TRBV5-1 and TRBJ2-3; TRBD1 is a possible D gene (7 bases). Specimen: peripheral blood. CDR3 residues: CASSSTGRTDTQYF. For the CDR3, the DNA is TGCGCCAGCAGCTCGACAGGGAGGACAGATACGCAGTATTTT. Complete variable domain (other parts from reference TRBV5-1 and TRBJ2-3): KAGVTQTPRYLIKTRGQQVTLSCSPISGHRSVSWYQQTPGQGLQFLFEYFSETQRNKGNFPGRFSGRQFSNSRSEMNVSTLELGDSALYLCASSSTGRTDTQYFGPGTRLTVL.